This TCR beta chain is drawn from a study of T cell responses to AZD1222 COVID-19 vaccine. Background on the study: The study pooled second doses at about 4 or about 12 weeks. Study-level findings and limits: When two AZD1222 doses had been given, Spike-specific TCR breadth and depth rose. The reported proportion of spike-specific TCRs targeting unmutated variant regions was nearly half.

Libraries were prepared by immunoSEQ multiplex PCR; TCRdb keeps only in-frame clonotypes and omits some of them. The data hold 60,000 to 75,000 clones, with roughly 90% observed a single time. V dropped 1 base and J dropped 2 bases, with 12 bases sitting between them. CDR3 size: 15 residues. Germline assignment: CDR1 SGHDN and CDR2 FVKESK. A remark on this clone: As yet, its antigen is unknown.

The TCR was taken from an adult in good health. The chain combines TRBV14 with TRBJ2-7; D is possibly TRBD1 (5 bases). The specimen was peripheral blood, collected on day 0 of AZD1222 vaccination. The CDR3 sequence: CASSQGGNPPYEQYF. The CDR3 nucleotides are TGTGCCAGCAGCCAAGGGGGCAACCCCCCCTACGAGCAGTACTTC.